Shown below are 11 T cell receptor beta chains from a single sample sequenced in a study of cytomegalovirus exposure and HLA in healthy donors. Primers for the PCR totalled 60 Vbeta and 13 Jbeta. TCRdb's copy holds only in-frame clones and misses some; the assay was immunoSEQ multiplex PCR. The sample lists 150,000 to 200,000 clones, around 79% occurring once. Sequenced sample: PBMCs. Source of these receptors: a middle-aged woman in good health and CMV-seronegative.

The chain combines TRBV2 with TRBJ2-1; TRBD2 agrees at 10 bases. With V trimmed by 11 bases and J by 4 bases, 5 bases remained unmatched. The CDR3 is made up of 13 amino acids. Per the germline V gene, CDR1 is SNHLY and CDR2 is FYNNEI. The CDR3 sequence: CAGPSGGYNEQFF. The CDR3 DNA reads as TGTGCCGGCCCTAGCGGGGGTTACAATGAGCAGTTCTTC.

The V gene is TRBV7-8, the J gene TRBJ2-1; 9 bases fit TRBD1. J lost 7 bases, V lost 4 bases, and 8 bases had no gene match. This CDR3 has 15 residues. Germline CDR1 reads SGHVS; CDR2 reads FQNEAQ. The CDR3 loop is CASSSDRGFGNEQFF. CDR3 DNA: TGTGCCAGCAGCTCGGACAGGGGTTTCGGGAATGAGCAGTTCTTC.

This CDR3 reads CASRDRSGGSYQETQYF. CDR3 nucleotide sequence: TGCGCCAGCAGAGATAGAAGCGGGGGGTCGTACCAAGAGACCCAGTACTTC. The chain has TRBV5-1 and TRBJ2-5, with 9 nucleotides matching TRBD2. CDR1 and CDR2 from the germline V gene are SGHRS and YFSETQ. The CDR3 spans 17 residues. V dropped 5 bases and J dropped 0; count of bases not matched to a gene: 11.

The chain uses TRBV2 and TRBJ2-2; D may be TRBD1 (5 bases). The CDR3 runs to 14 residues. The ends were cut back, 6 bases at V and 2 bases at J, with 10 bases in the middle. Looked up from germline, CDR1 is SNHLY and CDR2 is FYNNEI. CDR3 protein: CASRLTGNTGELFF. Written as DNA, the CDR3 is TGTGCCAGCAGACTTACAGGAAACACCGGGGAGCTGTTTTTT.

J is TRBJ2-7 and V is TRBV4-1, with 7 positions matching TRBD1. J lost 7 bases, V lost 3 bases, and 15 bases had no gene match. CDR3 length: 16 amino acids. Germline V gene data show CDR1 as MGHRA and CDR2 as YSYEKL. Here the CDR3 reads CASSHPGQASLREQYF. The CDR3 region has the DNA TGCGCCAGCAGCCATCCCGGACAGGCGAGTCTGCGAGAGCAGTACTTC.

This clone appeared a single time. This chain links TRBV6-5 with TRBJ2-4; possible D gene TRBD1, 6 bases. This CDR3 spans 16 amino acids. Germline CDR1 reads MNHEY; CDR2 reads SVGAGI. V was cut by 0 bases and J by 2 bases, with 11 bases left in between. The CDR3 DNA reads TGTGCCAGCAGTTACTCGAACCAGGGGCCCAAAAACATTCAGTACTTC. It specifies CASSYSNQGPKNIQYF.

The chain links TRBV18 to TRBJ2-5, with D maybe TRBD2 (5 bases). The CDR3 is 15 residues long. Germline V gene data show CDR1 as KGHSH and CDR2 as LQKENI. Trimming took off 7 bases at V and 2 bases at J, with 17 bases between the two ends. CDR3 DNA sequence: TGTGCCAGCTTAATCGACCACGGGGTACAAGAGACCCAGTACTTC. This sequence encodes CASLIDHGVQETQYF.

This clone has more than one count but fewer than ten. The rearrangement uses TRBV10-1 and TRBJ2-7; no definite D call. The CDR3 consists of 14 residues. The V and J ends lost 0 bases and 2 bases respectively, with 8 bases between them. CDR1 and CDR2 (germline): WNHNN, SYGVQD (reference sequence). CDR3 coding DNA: TGCGCCAGCAGTGAGTCCGGTCCCCCCTACGAGCAGTACTTC. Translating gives CASSESGPPYEQYF.

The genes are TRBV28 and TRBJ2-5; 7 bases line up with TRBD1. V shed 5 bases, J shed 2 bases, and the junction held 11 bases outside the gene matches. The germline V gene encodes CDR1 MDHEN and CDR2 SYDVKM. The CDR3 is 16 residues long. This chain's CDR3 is CASSRLRPGQQETQYF. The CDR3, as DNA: TGTGCCAGCAGTCGCCTCCGACCGGGACAGCAAGAGACCCAGTACTTC.

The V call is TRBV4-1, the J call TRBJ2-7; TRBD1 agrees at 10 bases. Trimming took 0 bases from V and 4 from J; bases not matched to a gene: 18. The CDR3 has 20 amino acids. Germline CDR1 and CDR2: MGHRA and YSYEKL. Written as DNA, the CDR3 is TGCGCCAGCAGCCAAGATATTGTGGGGACAGGGGCTTGGGTAGGATACGAGCAGTACTTC. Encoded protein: CASSQDIVGTGAWVGYEQYF.

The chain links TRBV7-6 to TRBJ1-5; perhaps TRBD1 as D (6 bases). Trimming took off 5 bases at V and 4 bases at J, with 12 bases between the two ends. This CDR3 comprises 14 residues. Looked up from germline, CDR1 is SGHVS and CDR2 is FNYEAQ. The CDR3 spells CASSPNGQNQPQHF. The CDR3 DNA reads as TGTGCCAGCAGCCCTAATGGACAGAATCAGCCCCAGCATTTT.